This T cell receptor (beta chain) was sequenced during a study of blood T cell repertoires in COVID-19. How the authors handled the data: By means of reference gene primer amplification, nucleated cell counts were estimated. The data were produced by immunoSEQ multiplex PCR, yet TCRdb's version contains in-frame clones alone and is incomplete. The V and J calls and clone size were taken over from that table, and D and trimming were inferred from the DNA. The sample gives roughly 120,000 clones, 75% to 85% of which show up once; 7.9% is in the top ten. The CDR3 loop spans 13 amino acids. Looked up from germline, CDR1 is GTSNPN and CDR2 is SVGIG (reference sequence). The V and J ends lost 3 bases and 0 bases respectively, with 8 bases between them.

The J gene is TRBJ1-1, the V gene TRBV30; D unresolved. Source material: peripheral blood. The TCR comes from a man aged 65 to 79 with acute or convalescent COVID-19. CDR3 amino acids: CAWRQSMNTEAFF. CDR3 DNA: TGTGCCTGGAGACAGTCTATGAACACTGAAGCTTTCTTT.